The present T cell receptor (beta chain) was sequenced within a study of response to subunit inactivated influenza vaccine (dated by TCRdb to between 2017 and 2018). In the study overall: Deep quantitative profiling of the T cell receptor repertoire was used in the study to follow responses to a trivalent subunit inactivated influenza vaccine. Paper-wide results and their limitations: It was suggested by the authors that each seasonal influenza vaccination may recruit only a limited number of new T cells.

The CDR3 starts with the cysteine, ends with the phenylalanine, and has 11 residues. CDR3 DNA only is kept here, 33 bases in frame from base 1. The germline V gene encodes CDR1 DFQATT and CDR2 SNEGSKA (reference sequence). V loses 3 bases, J loses 10 bases, and the germline ends lie 11 bases apart. Note on this clonotype: No antigen is known for it. Per-base qualities were not stored, and no clone one base away is much larger.

Library preparation employed RT-PCR. For sequencing, an Illumina HiSeq 2500 was employed. Clones were called with MiXCR by TCRdb after fastp trimmed the public reads at Q25, and only in-frame beta chains were retained. Every CDR3 protein is listed once, alongside the most common genes and DNA of its rows. A total of roughly 790,000 distinct CDR3 sequences appear in this sample, 20% to 25% of them only once. The ten largest account for roughly 10% of the sample. The chain joins TRBV20-1 to TRBJ2-3; no D gene call is confident. The TCR was taken from a man aged 45-65 years who received an inactivated influenza vaccine. Donor details come from another sample of the same person, matched by shared clones. Sample: PBMCs from blood, taken 4 to 6 days after vaccination. The encoded CDR3 is CSARSQMSQYF. The nucleotide sequence reads as follows: TGCAGTGCTAGGAGTCAGATGTCGCAGTATTTT.